A selection of T cell receptor beta chains follows, all from one sample in a study of T cells after yellow fever vaccination. TCRdb re-analysed the 5' RACE reads in MiXCR, keeping a single row per CDR3 protein. This sample yields 70,000 or so distinct CDR3 sequences, of which around 7.8% are seen a single time; approximately 30% belongs to the top ten. The material was CD8+ T cells sorted from PBMCs, obtained 10 days after the first yellow fever vaccination. These receptor sequences come from a man between 18 and 29 years old who received the YFV17D yellow fever vaccine. The CDR3 runs from the conserved cysteine through the conserved F or W. The D gene is left open where the match is weak. Expanded clones get a size class; other rows say once, few or many, or leave the size out.

many	TRBV12-3/TRBV12-4	.	TRBJ1-5	CASSFGWQPQHF	TGTGCCAGCAGTTTTGGATGGCAGCCCCAGCATTTT
.	TRBV29-1	.	TRBJ1-1	CSVDLVLSGEAFF	TGCAGCGTTGACCTTGTGTTATCGGGTGAAGCTTTCTTT
few	TRBV15	.	TRBJ2-1	CATSRDLIRERQFF	TGTGCCACCAGCAGAGATCTAATTAGGGAACGGCAGTTCTTC
many	TRBV10-1	.	TRBJ2-2	CASRKTKANTGELFF	TGCGCCAGCAGGAAAACAAAAGCGAACACCGGGGAGCTGTTTTTT
many	TRBV15	.	TRBJ2-1	CATSRDYSYNEQFF	TGTGCCACCAGCAGAGATTACTCCTACAATGAGCAGTTCTTC
.	TRBV27	.	TRBJ2-3	CASSPWGGGADTQYF	TGTGCCAGCAGTCCTTGGGGAGGGGGAGCAGATACGCAGTATTTT
many	TRBV5-5	.	TRBJ2-5	CASSPSSRRETQYF	TGTGCCAGCAGCCCTTCGTCCAGGCGAGAGACCCAGTACTTC
many	TRBV11-3	TRBD2	TRBJ2-3	CASSLFSFASSGGSDTQYF	TGTGCCAGCAGCTTATTTTCCTTTGCGTCTAGCGGGGGTTCAGATACGCAGTATTTT
many	TRBV7-2	.	TRBJ2-5	CASSFGGPQETQYF	TGTGCCAGCAGCTTCGGGGGCCCTCAAGAGACCCAGTACTTC
.	TRBV7-9	.	TRBJ2-7	CASSKTRPNEQYF	TGTGCCAGCAGCAAGACTAGGCCTAACGAGCAGTACTTC
.	TRBV4-1	.	TRBJ1-5	CASSERTVSNQPQHF	TGCGCCAGCAGCGAACGGACGGTGAGCAATCAGCCCCAGCATTTT
few	TRBV5-5	.	TRBJ1-2	CASSPDNNYGYTF	TGTGCCAGCAGCCCGGACAATAACTATGGCTACACCTTC
many	TRBV7-8	.	TRBJ2-1	CASSGELHYNEQFF	TGTGCCAGCAGCGGAGAGCTGCACTACAATGAGCAGTTCTTC
.	TRBV7-9	TRBD2	TRBJ2-5	CAISKGLAGDPQETQYF	TGTGCCATCAGCAAGGGACTAGCGGGGGACCCTCAAGAGACCCAGTACTTC
many	TRBV7-2	.	TRBJ1-1	CASSLARVYTEAFF	TGTGCCAGCAGCTTAGCGCGGGTATACACTGAAGCTTTCTTT
.	TRBV7-3	TRBD1	TRBJ2-2	CASSNFQGAPTGELFF	TGTGCCAGCAGCAACTTCCAGGGGGCCCCCACCGGGGAGCTGTTTTTT
many	TRBV4-3	TRBD2	TRBJ2-5	CASSQAGLPQETQYF	TGCGCCAGCAGCCAAGCGGGACTACCACAAGAGACCCAGTACTTC
.	TRBV19	.	TRBJ2-7	CASSYKTAGPYEQYF	TGTGCCAGTAGTTATAAAACCGCGGGCCCCTACGAGCAGTACTTC
.	TRBV5-5	TRBD1	TRBJ2-3	CASSPTSGQVPDTQYF	TGTGCCAGCAGCCCTACCTCAGGACAGGTTCCAGATACGCAGTATTTT
many	TRBV6-5	TRBD1	TRBJ1-1	CASSFGQGLTEAFF	TGTGCCAGCAGTTTCGGACAGGGTCTCACTGAAGCTTTCTTT
few	TRBV7-9	.	TRBJ1-6	CASSIRDASSYNSPLHF	TGTGCCAGCAGCATCCGGGACGCCAGCTCCTATAATTCACCCCTCCACTTT
many	TRBV29-1	.	TRBJ1-2	CSDREGALYGYTF	TGCAGCGACCGAGAAGGAGCCCTATATGGCTACACCTTC
.	TRBV9	.	TRBJ2-3	CASSVGGDPSTDTQYF	TGTGCCAGCAGCGTAGGTGGCGACCCTAGCACAGATACGCAGTATTTT
many	TRBV7-9	.	TRBJ2-2	CASSKIALLNTGELFF	TGTGCCAGCAGCAAGATAGCGCTACTGAACACCGGGGAGCTGTTTTTT
few	TRBV7-2	.	TRBJ2-7	CASSTPWGEQYF	TGTGCCAGCAGCACCCCCTGGGGCGAGCAGTACTTC
many	TRBV25-1	.	TRBJ2-7	CASSSRVHEQYF	TGTGCCAGCAGCAGCAGGGTTCACGAGCAGTACTTC
.	TRBV7-9	.	TRBJ1-5	CASSLEIGGGNQPQHF	TGTGCCAGCAGCTTAGAGATTGGGGGCGGCAATCAGCCCCAGCATTTT
many	TRBV15	TRBD1	TRBJ1-6	CATSRDQGAISPLHF	TGTGCCACCAGCAGAGATCAGGGGGCGATTTCACCCCTCCACTTT
few	TRBV5-1	.	TRBJ2-5	CASSLEQQETQYF	TGCGCCAGCAGCTTGGAGCAGCAAGAGACCCAGTACTTC
.	TRBV30	.	TRBJ2-1	CAWSVRLGRGIGNEQFF	TGTGCCTGGAGTGTAAGGTTGGGCAGGGGAATTGGCAATGAGCAGTTCTTC
many	TRBV2	TRBD2	TRBJ2-1	CASSGEQPAGVYNEQFF	TGTGCCAGCAGTGGAGAGCAGCCAGCGGGGGTATACAATGAGCAGTTCTTC
few	TRBV6-1	TRBD1	TRBJ1-6	CAGGQPDNSPLHF	TGTGCCGGGGGACAGCCTGATAATTCACCCCTCCACTTT
many	TRBV20-1	.	TRBJ2-2	CSARVMGGDTGELFF	TGCAGTGCTAGAGTTATGGGTGGAGACACCGGGGAGCTGTTTTTT
many	TRBV20-1	.	TRBJ2-7	CSARSGTLSYEQYF	TGCAGTGCTAGATCCGGGACACTCTCCTACGAGCAGTACTTC
many	TRBV12-3/TRBV12-4	.	TRBJ1-1	CASSWTVNTEAFF	TGTGCCAGCAGCTGGACAGTGAACACTGAAGCTTTCTTT
.	TRBV5-6	TRBD1	TRBJ2-3	CASSWTGTGPDTQYF	TGTGCCAGCAGCTGGACCGGGACAGGCCCGGATACGCAGTATTTT
.	TRBV25-1	TRBD1	TRBJ1-2	CASSGQGFDGYTF	TGTGCCAGCAGTGGACAGGGTTTCGATGGCTACACCTTC
.	TRBV6-2/TRBV6-3	.	TRBJ1-5	CASSTVLFRVSGGNQPQHF	TGTGCCAGCAGCACGGTCCTCTTCCGAGTCTCTGGGGGCAATCAGCCCCAGCATTTT
many	TRBV6-1	.	TRBJ1-2	CASRAPAGYYGYTF	TGTGCCAGCAGAGCCCCGGCGGGATACTATGGCTACACCTTC
.	TRBV2	.	TRBJ2-7	CASSESSYEQYF	TGTGCCAGCAGTGAATCCTCCTACGAGCAGTACTTC
.	TRBV19	.	TRBJ1-5	CASTTPAGNQPQHF	TGTGCCAGTACCACGCCGGCGGGCAATCAGCCCCAGCATTTT
many	TRBV6-5	.	TRBJ1-1	CASTLGALGNTEAFF	TGTGCCAGCACCCTAGGCGCCTTGGGTAACACTGAAGCTTTCTTT
many	TRBV11-2	TRBD1	TRBJ2-1	CASSFWDSHNEQFF	TGTGCCAGCAGCTTCTGGGACAGCCACAATGAGCAGTTCTTC
many	TRBV5-5	.	TRBJ2-7	CASSLAGGAGEQYF	TGTGCCAGCAGCTTAGCAGGCGGGGCCGGCGAGCAGTACTTC
.	TRBV5-4	.	TRBJ1-5	CASSLWGEGKPQHF	TGTGCCAGCAGCTTGTGGGGGGAGGGGAAGCCCCAGCATTTT
many	TRBV4-3	.	TRBJ1-4	CASSPDVGREKLFF	TGCGCCAGCAGCCCGGACGTGGGCCGAGAAAAACTGTTTTTT
.	TRBV7-9	TRBD1	TRBJ1-2	CASSLPRQGADGYTF	TGTGCCAGCAGCTTACCCAGACAGGGGGCGGATGGCTACACCTTC
many	TRBV6-5	.	TRBJ1-1	CASSSLRVDTEAFF	TGTGCCAGCAGTTCCTTAAGGGTCGACACTGAAGCTTTCTTT
.	TRBV4-3	TRBD2	TRBJ2-3	CASSQGAAGGPYTQYF	TGCGCCAGCAGCCAAGGAGCAGCGGGGGGGCCGTATACGCAGTATTTT
many	TRBV7-6	TRBD1	TRBJ2-3	CASSSLSGGDTQYF	TGTGCCAGCAGCTCCCTCTCAGGGGGCGATACGCAGTATTTT
.	TRBV4-1	.	TRBJ1-5	CASSLRDGSNQPQHF	TGCGCCAGCAGCCTCCGGGACGGTAGCAATCAGCCCCAGCATTTT
few	TRBV23-1	.	TRBJ2-2	CASSRAPNTGELFF	TGCGCCAGCAGCAGGGCCCCGAACACCGGGGAGCTGTTTTTT
many	TRBV4-2	.	TRBJ2-3	CASSPSQLSDTQYF	TGTGCCAGCAGCCCCAGCCAGCTTTCGGATACGCAGTATTTT